These T cell receptor beta chains were read from a single sample in a study of human T cells and chemical hapten exposure. TCRdb redid the calling of the RACE reads with MiXCR, one entry per CDR3 protein. The sample has tens of thousands of distinct CDR3 sequences; less than 6% are singletons. Sequencing was carried out using whole blood. These receptors all come from a human donor in good health. Some clones in this sample may be carry-over from other donors' samples. Each CDR3 is given with its conserved first and last residue. Each record gives: clone size, J gene, V gene, D gene, CDR3 DNA, CDR3 protein. The D gene is left open where the match is weak. The size of a clone is reported for some rows only, either as once, few or many, or as a class for expanded clones.

clone size: many; J gene: TRBJ1-1; V gene: TRBV5-1; D gene: .; CDR3 DNA: TGCGCCAGCAGCTTGCTCCCGGGGAACACTGAAGCTTTCTTT; CDR3 protein: CASSLLPGNTEAFF
clone size: .; J gene: TRBJ2-5; V gene: TRBV18; D gene: TRBD2; CDR3 DNA: TGTGCCAGCTCACCTGTAGGACTAGCGGGATTCGAGACCCAGTACTTC; CDR3 protein: CASSPVGLAGFETQYF
clone size: few; J gene: TRBJ1-5; V gene: TRBV5-1; D gene: .; CDR3 DNA: TGCGCCAGCAGCCCGGGGACCGAGGCCAATCAGCCCCAGCATTTT; CDR3 protein: CASSPGTEANQPQHF
clone size: many; J gene: TRBJ2-4; V gene: TRBV20-1; D gene: .; CDR3 DNA: TGCAGTGCTCCTAAGGACTTCCTGCTAGCCAAAAACATTCAGTACTTC; CDR3 protein: CSAPKDFLLAKNIQYF
clone size: .; J gene: TRBJ2-3; V gene: TRBV10-3; D gene: .; CDR3 DNA: TGTGCCATCCTGCGGGGGCCCACAGATACGCAGTATTTT; CDR3 protein: CAILRGPTDTQYF
clone size: few; J gene: TRBJ1-5; V gene: TRBV28; D gene: TRBD1; CDR3 DNA: TGTGCCAGCCGGGGGAGGACAGGGGACGGTCAGCCCCAGCATTTT; CDR3 protein: CASRGRTGDGQPQHF
clone size: many; J gene: TRBJ2-1; V gene: TRBV11-2; D gene: TRBD2; CDR3 DNA: TGTGCCAGCAGCCCCCAAGGACTAGCGGGAGGGGATGAGCAGTTCTTC; CDR3 protein: CASSPQGLAGGDEQFF
clone size: few; J gene: TRBJ1-1; V gene: TRBV7-2; D gene: .; CDR3 DNA: TGTGCCAGCAGCTTAGATAGGGGTGATGAAGCTTTCTTT; CDR3 protein: CASSLDRGDEAFF
clone size: few; J gene: TRBJ1-1; V gene: TRBV6-6; D gene: .; CDR3 DNA: TGTGCCAGCAACCCCCAGGTGAACACTGAAGCTTTCTTT; CDR3 protein: CASNPQVNTEAFF
clone size: many; J gene: TRBJ2-1; V gene: TRBV7-8; D gene: TRBD2; CDR3 DNA: TGTGCCAGCAGCTTAGCGGCTAGCGGCAATGGGATGCTCTCCTACAATGAGCAGTTCTTC; CDR3 protein: CASSLAASGNGMLSYNEQFF
clone size: many; J gene: TRBJ1-5; V gene: TRBV28; D gene: .; CDR3 DNA: TGTGCCAGCAGTTTTCTTCTGGGGCAGCGCAATCAGCCCCAGCATTTT; CDR3 protein: CASSFLLGQRNQPQHF
clone size: many; J gene: TRBJ2-4; V gene: TRBV28; D gene: TRBD2; CDR3 DNA: TGTGCCAGCATTAGCGGGAGGGCCCGGGTAGTAGCCAAAAACATTCAGTACTTC; CDR3 protein: CASISGRARVVAKNIQYF
clone size: few; J gene: TRBJ2-3; V gene: TRBV25-1; D gene: .; CDR3 DNA: TGTGCCAGCAGTGACAGGGGTCTCCCAGATACGCAGTATTTT; CDR3 protein: CASSDRGLPDTQYF
clone size: medium-sized; J gene: TRBJ1-1; V gene: TRBV7-6; D gene: .; CDR3 DNA: TGTGCCAGCAGCTCCTCAACCCTGGGCACTGAAGCTTTCTTT; CDR3 protein: CASSSSTLGTEAFF
clone size: many; J gene: TRBJ2-6; V gene: TRBV12-3/TRBV12-4; D gene: .; CDR3 DNA: TGTGCCAGCAGTGGAGGGACAAACTCTGGGGCCAACGTCCTGACTTTC; CDR3 protein: CASSGGTNSGANVLTF
clone size: many; J gene: TRBJ2-5; V gene: TRBV29-1; D gene: .; CDR3 DNA: TGCAGCGCTACCGGACTGGGAGGAGAGACCCAGTACTTC; CDR3 protein: CSATGLGGETQYF
clone size: many; J gene: TRBJ1-2; V gene: TRBV4-1; D gene: .; CDR3 DNA: TGCGCCAGCAGCCAAGTGACGGGGGGCACTGGCTACACCTTC; CDR3 protein: CASSQVTGGTGYTF
clone size: many; J gene: TRBJ1-5; V gene: TRBV5-4; D gene: .; CDR3 DNA: TGTGCCAGCAGCTCCTACCAAGAGAATGGGAGCAATCAGCCCCAGCATTTT; CDR3 protein: CASSSYQENGSNQPQHF
clone size: many; J gene: TRBJ1-1; V gene: TRBV30; D gene: TRBD1; CDR3 DNA: TGTGCCTGGGCACAGGGGACGAACACTGAAGCTTTCTTT; CDR3 protein: CAWAQGTNTEAFF
clone size: many; J gene: TRBJ1-6; V gene: TRBV6-6; D gene: .; CDR3 DNA: TGTGCCAGCAGTTACCGCCGGGACACGGATTCACCCCTCCACTTT; CDR3 protein: CASSYRRDTDSPLHF
clone size: many; J gene: TRBJ2-1; V gene: TRBV9; D gene: TRBD2; CDR3 DNA: TGTGCCAGCAGCGTTGGGGGAGGGCCGAAGTTCTTC; CDR3 protein: CASSVGGGPKFF
clone size: .; J gene: TRBJ2-3; V gene: TRBV4-1; D gene: .; CDR3 DNA: TGCGCCAGCAGCCAAGAGGGCGAGGGAGCAGATACGCAGTATTTT; CDR3 protein: CASSQEGEGADTQYF
clone size: many; J gene: TRBJ1-1; V gene: TRBV20-1; D gene: .; CDR3 DNA: TGCAGTGCTAGAGACCCCACCGGGGTTTCGGACACTGAAGCTTTCTTT; CDR3 protein: CSARDPTGVSDTEAFF
clone size: many; J gene: TRBJ2-2; V gene: TRBV30; D gene: TRBD2; CDR3 DNA: TGTGCCTGGAGTGTCAACGGGAGGGCTAGCGGGGAGCTGTTTTTT; CDR3 protein: CAWSVNGRASGELFF
clone size: many; J gene: TRBJ2-3; V gene: TRBV2; D gene: TRBD2; CDR3 DNA: TGTGCCAGCAGTGCCGGGACTAGCAGTTCAGATACGCAGTATTTT; CDR3 protein: CASSAGTSSSDTQYF
clone size: .; J gene: TRBJ2-3; V gene: TRBV5-1; D gene: TRBD2; CDR3 DNA: TGCGCCAGCAGCTTGGCCGGCGGGAGGACCACAGATACGCAGTATTTT; CDR3 protein: CASSLAGGRTTDTQYF
clone size: few; J gene: TRBJ1-1; V gene: TRBV6-2/TRBV6-3; D gene: .; CDR3 DNA: TGTGCCAGCACTGTATCAAGGGACACTGAAGCTTTCTTT; CDR3 protein: CASTVSRDTEAFF
clone size: .; J gene: TRBJ1-5; V gene: TRBV19; D gene: .; CDR3 DNA: TGTGCCAGTATACAGAAAAGTAGCAATCAGCCCCAGCATTTT; CDR3 protein: CASIQKSSNQPQHF
clone size: .; J gene: TRBJ2-7; V gene: TRBV3-1; D gene: .; CDR3 DNA: TGTGCCAGCAGTTACGGCCTTTTACGGAGCTCCTACGAGCAGTACTTC; CDR3 protein: CASSYGLLRSSYEQYF
clone size: .; J gene: TRBJ1-1; V gene: TRBV7-9; D gene: TRBD1; CDR3 DNA: TGTGCCAGCAGCCGGACAGGGGCGAACACTGAAGCTTTCTTT; CDR3 protein: CASSRTGANTEAFF
clone size: few; J gene: TRBJ1-3; V gene: TRBV24-1; D gene: .; CDR3 DNA: TGTGCCACCAGTGATTTGGCGGTAGGGTCTGGAAACACCATATATTTT; CDR3 protein: CATSDLAVGSGNTIYF
clone size: many; J gene: TRBJ1-3; V gene: TRBV5-5; D gene: .; CDR3 DNA: TGTGCCAGCAGCTTGGGTGTCAGCTCTGGAAACACCATATATTTT; CDR3 protein: CASSLGVSSGNTIYF
clone size: few; J gene: TRBJ1-5; V gene: TRBV30; D gene: TRBD1; CDR3 DNA: TGTGCCTGGAGTCCGACAGGGGGCAATCAGCCCCAGCATTTT; CDR3 protein: CAWSPTGGNQPQHF
clone size: few; J gene: TRBJ2-5; V gene: TRBV12-3/TRBV12-4; D gene: .; CDR3 DNA: TGTGCCAGCAGTCCCGGGGGAGGAGGTCAACAAGAGACCCAGTACTTC; CDR3 protein: CASSPGGGGQQETQYF
clone size: many; J gene: TRBJ1-1; V gene: TRBV7-9; D gene: .; CDR3 DNA: TGTGCCAGCAGCTTAGGGTCAGGGGCCAACACTGAAGCTTTCTTT; CDR3 protein: CASSLGSGANTEAFF
clone size: many; J gene: TRBJ2-3; V gene: TRBV27; D gene: .; CDR3 DNA: TGTGCCAGCAGTTTATCGTTAATGGGGATAGATACGCAGTATTTT; CDR3 protein: CASSLSLMGIDTQYF
clone size: many; J gene: TRBJ2-3; V gene: TRBV20-1; D gene: TRBD2; CDR3 DNA: TGCAGTGCTAAAACAAGCGGGGGGGCCCCAGATACGCAGTATTTT; CDR3 protein: CSAKTSGGAPDTQYF
clone size: many; J gene: TRBJ2-2; V gene: TRBV11-2; D gene: .; CDR3 DNA: TGTGCCAGCAGCTTAGAAAACACCGGGGAGCTGTTTTTT; CDR3 protein: CASSLENTGELFF
clone size: many; J gene: TRBJ2-5; V gene: TRBV12-3/TRBV12-4; D gene: .; CDR3 DNA: TGTGCCAGCAGTTTCTCTCGATTGGGACTGGGCGAGACCCAGTACTTC; CDR3 protein: CASSFSRLGLGETQYF
clone size: many; J gene: TRBJ1-1; V gene: TRBV12-3/TRBV12-4; D gene: .; CDR3 DNA: TGTGCCAGCAGTTTAGCGCAGGTTCAGGATCACCCTGAAGCTTTCTTT; CDR3 protein: CASSLAQVQDHPEAFF
clone size: few; J gene: TRBJ2-2; V gene: TRBV29-1; D gene: TRBD1; CDR3 DNA: TGCAGCGTTGTTGTGGCGCGGACAGGGAACACCGGGGAGCTGTTTTTT; CDR3 protein: CSVVVARTGNTGELFF
clone size: .; J gene: TRBJ2-7; V gene: TRBV5-1; D gene: .; CDR3 DNA: TGCGCCAGCAGCTTGGAGGTAACCTACGAGCAGTACTTC; CDR3 protein: CASSLEVTYEQYF
clone size: many; J gene: TRBJ2-3; V gene: TRBV4-3; D gene: .; CDR3 DNA: TGCGCCAGCAGCCAAGAATTGGGTCCCACAGATACGCAGTATTTT; CDR3 protein: CASSQELGPTDTQYF
clone size: many; J gene: TRBJ2-2; V gene: TRBV29-1; D gene: .; CDR3 DNA: TGCAGCGTTGTCGGCGGCTCAACGAACACCGGGGAGCTGTTTTTT; CDR3 protein: CSVVGGSTNTGELFF
clone size: many; J gene: TRBJ2-1; V gene: TRBV20-1; D gene: .; CDR3 DNA: TGCAGTGCTTTATACAGGTCCTACAATGAGCAGTTCTTC; CDR3 protein: CSALYRSYNEQFF
clone size: .; J gene: TRBJ1-2; V gene: TRBV12-3/TRBV12-4; D gene: .; CDR3 DNA: TGTGCCAGCAGCCAAACAAACTATGGCTACACCTTC; CDR3 protein: CASSQTNYGYTF
clone size: .; J gene: TRBJ1-2; V gene: TRBV4-3; D gene: .; CDR3 DNA: TGCGCCAGCAGCCTCACCCGGGACCGGGGTGGCTACACCTTC; CDR3 protein: CASSLTRDRGGYTF
clone size: .; J gene: TRBJ2-5; V gene: TRBV7-8; D gene: .; CDR3 DNA: TGTGCCAGCAGCTTCACCGACAGCGGGGAGACCCAGTACTTC; CDR3 protein: CASSFTDSGETQYF
clone size: few; J gene: TRBJ1-1; V gene: TRBV29-1; D gene: TRBD1; CDR3 DNA: TGCAGCGCCTTGACAGGGGCAGGGACTGAAGCTTTCTTT; CDR3 protein: CSALTGAGTEAFF
clone size: many; J gene: TRBJ2-1; V gene: TRBV10-3; D gene: .; CDR3 DNA: TGTGCCATCAGTGTAGGCCAGTACAATGAGCAGTTCTTC; CDR3 protein: CAISVGQYNEQFF
clone size: many; J gene: TRBJ1-6; V gene: TRBV5-1; D gene: .; CDR3 DNA: TGCGCCAGCAGCCTGCGGACAGCGCAGAGCCCCTTTAATTCACCCCTCCACTTT; CDR3 protein: CASSLRTAQSPFNSPLHF
clone size: many; J gene: TRBJ2-1; V gene: TRBV5-1; D gene: .; CDR3 DNA: TGCGCCAGCACCTACCTGCCTGGCCGCAGTTACAATGAGCAGTTCTTC; CDR3 protein: CASTYLPGRSYNEQFF
clone size: .; J gene: TRBJ2-7; V gene: TRBV6-5; D gene: .; CDR3 DNA: TGTGCCAGCAGTTACCCTCTCCCCCTACAGTACGAGCAGTACTTC; CDR3 protein: CASSYPLPLQYEQYF